This T cell receptor beta chain was captured by sequencing in a study of blood T cell repertoires in COVID-19. Whole-study context: The United States, Italy and Spain supplied acute and convalescent COVID-19 samples.

In the authors' methods: Cell counts per sample came from amplifying reference gene primers. Libraries were prepared by immunoSEQ multiplex PCR; TCRdb keeps only in-frame clonotypes and omits some of them. The DNA gave D and trimming, while V, J and clone size come from that table. The sample consists of roughly 300,000 clones, 65% to 90% of them appearing once. The participants were between about 18 and 95 years old and came from some 23 US areas. Participants reported their clinical history, and cohort assignment relied on those reports. Trimming removed 3 bases from V and 4 bases from J; junction bases left unmatched: 3. The germline gives CDR1 LGHDT, CDR2 YNNKEL (reference sequence). There are 15 residues in the CDR3. Details on this clone: The sample has other DNA sequences that encode this CDR3 too.

What was sequenced was PBMCs or T cells enriched from blood (not recorded which). The source is a woman in her 40s with acute COVID-19. The chain couples TRBV3-1 (or the pseudogene TRBV3-2) to TRBJ1-6, with 7 bases lining up with TRBD1. Written as DNA, the CDR3 is TGTGCCAGCAGCCACGGGACAGTTTATAATTCACCCCTCCACTTT. This sequence encodes CASSHGTVYNSPLHF.